This T cell receptor beta chain was sequenced during a study of cytomegalovirus exposure and HLA in healthy donors. General study findings and limits: Evidence from a later analysis indicated that most CMV-associated TCR beta chains looked HLA-restricted. Presence/absence analyses assumed roughly uniform sequencing depth across donors.

In the PCR, 60 Vbeta and 13 Jbeta primers were used. Profiled with immunoSEQ multiplex PCR; TCRdb holds only in-frame clones, not every one. In the table there are under 150,000 clones, roughly 76% of which are singletons. This clone was seen a few times. Its specificity is unknown. V shed 2 bases, J shed 4 bases, and the junction held 7 bases outside the gene matches. The CDR3 contains 15 residues. The germline V gene encodes CDR1 MNHNS and CDR2 SASEGT. The V gene is TRBV6-1, the J gene TRBJ1-2; 7 nucleotides align to TRBD1. This sequence was found in a woman aged 40-49 years in good health and CMV-seronegative. The sequencing input was PBMCs. The CDR3 sequence: CASSELAGGFYGYTF. CDR3 coding DNA: TGTGCCAGCAGTGAACTGGCAGGGGGTTTCTATGGCTACACCTTC.